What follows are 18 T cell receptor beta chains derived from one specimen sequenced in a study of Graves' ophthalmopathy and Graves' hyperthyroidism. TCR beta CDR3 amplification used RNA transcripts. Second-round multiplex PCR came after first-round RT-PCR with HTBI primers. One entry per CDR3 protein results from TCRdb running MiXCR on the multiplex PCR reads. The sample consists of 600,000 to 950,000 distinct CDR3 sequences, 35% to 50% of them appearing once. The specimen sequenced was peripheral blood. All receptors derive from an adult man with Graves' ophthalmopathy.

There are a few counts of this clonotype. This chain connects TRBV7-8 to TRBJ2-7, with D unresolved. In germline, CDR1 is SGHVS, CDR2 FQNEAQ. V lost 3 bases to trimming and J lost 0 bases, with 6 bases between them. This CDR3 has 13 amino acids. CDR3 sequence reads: CASSLTNSYEQYF. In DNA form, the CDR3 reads TGTGCCAGCAGCTTGACCAACTCCTACGAGCAGTACTTC.

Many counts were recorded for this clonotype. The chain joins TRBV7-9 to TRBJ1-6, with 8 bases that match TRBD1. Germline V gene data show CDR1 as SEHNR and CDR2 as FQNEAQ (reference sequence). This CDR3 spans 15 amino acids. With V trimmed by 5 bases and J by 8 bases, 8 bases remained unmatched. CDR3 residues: CASSPAQGAHSPLHF. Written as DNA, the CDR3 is TGTGCCAGCAGCCCAGCTCAGGGGGCGCATTCACCCCTCCACTTT.

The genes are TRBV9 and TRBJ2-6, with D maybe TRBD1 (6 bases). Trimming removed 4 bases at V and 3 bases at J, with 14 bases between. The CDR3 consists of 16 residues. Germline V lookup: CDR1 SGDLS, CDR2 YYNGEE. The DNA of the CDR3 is TGTGCCAGCAGCTTGACTGGGACATATGGGGCCAACGTCCTGACTTTC. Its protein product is CASSLTGTYGANVLTF.

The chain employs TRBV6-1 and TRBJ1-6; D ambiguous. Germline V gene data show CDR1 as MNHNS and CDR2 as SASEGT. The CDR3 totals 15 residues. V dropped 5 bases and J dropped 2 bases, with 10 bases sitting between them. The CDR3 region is CASSSWAPYNSPLHF. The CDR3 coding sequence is TGTGCCAGCAGTTCTTGGGCTCCCTATAATTCACCCCTCCACTTT.

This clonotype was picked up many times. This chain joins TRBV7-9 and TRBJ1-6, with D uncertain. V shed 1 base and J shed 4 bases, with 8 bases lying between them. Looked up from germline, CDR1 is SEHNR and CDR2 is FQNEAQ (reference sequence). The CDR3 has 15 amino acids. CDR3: CASSLGQTYNSPLHF. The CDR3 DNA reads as TGTGCCAGCAGCTTAGGGCAGACGTATAATTCACCCCTCCACTTT.

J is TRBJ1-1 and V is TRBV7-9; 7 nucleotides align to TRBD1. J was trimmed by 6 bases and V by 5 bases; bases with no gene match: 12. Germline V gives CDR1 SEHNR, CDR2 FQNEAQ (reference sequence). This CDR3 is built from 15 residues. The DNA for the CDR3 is TGTGCCAGCAGCCAACAGGGGTCGGAACTACCTGAAGCTTTCTTT. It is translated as CASSQQGSELPEAFF.

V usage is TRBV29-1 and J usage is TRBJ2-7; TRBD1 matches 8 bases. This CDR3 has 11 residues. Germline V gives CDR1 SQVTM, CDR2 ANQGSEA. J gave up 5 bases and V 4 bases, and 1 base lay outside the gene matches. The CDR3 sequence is CSVVQGDEQYF. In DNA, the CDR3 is TGCAGCGTTGTACAGGGGGACGAGCAGTACTTC.

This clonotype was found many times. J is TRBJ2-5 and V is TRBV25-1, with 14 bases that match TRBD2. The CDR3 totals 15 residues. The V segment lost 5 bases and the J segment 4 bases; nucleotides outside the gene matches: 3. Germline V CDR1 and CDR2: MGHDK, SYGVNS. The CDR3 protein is CASSRLAGGLETQYF. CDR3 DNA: TGTGCCAGCAGTAGACTAGCGGGGGGGTTAGAGACCCAGTACTTC.

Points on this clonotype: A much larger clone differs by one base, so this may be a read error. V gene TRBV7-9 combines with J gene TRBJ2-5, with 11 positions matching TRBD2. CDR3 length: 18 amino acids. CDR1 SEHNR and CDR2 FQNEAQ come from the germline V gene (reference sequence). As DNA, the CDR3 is TGTGCCAGCAGCCCTGGGACTAGCGGAACTATCTGGGGAGAGACCCGGTACTTC. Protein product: CASSPGTSGTIWGETRYF.

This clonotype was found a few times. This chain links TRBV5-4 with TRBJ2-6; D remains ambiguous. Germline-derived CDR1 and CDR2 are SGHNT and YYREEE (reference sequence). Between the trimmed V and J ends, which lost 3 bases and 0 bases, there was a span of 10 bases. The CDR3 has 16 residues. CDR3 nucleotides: TGTGCCAGCAGCTGGAAGCGTGTCTCTGGGGCCAACGTCCTGACTTTC. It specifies CASSWKRVSGANVLTF.

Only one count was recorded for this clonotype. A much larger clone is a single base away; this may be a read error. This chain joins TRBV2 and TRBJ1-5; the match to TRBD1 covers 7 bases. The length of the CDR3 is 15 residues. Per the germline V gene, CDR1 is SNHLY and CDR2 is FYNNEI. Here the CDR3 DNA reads TGTACCAGCAGTGTCGGACAGGACGGGGATCAGCCCCAGCATTTT. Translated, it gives CTSSVGQDGDQPQHF.

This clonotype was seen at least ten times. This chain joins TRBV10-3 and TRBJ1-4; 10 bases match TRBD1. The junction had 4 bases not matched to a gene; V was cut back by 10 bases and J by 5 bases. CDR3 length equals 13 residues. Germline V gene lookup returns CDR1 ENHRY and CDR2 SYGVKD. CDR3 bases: TGTGCCACCAGGGACAGGGGAAATGAAAAACTGTTTTTT. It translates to CATRDRGNEKLFF.

The CDR3 reads CASGRVNTGELFF. CDR3 bases: TGTGCCAGCGGCCGGGTAAACACCGGGGAGCTGTTTTTT. The V call is TRBV25-1, the J call TRBJ2-2; D not resolved. Trimming pared 8 bases from V and 2 bases from J, leaving 9 bases between. This CDR3 has 13 residues. Germline V gives CDR1 MGHDK, CDR2 SYGVNS.

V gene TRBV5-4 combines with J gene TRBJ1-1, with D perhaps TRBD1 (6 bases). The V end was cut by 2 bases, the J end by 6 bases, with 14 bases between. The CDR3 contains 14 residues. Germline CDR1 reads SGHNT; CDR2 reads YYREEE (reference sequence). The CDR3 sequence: CASSLTGKLAEAFF. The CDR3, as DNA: TGTGCCAGCAGCTTAACAGGGAAGCTCGCTGAAGCTTTCTTT.

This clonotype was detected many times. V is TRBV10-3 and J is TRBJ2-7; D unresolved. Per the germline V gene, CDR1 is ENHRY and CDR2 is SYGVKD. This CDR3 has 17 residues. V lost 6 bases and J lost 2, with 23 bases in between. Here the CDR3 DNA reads TGTGCCATCAGGTCCGGTTTGTTGGACGGCCGGCCCTACGAGCAGTACTTC. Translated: CAIRSGLLDGRPYEQYF.

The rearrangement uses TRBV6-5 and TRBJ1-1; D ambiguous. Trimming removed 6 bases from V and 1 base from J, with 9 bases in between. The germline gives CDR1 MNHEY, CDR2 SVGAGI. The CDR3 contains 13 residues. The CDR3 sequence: CASRPRQNTEAFF. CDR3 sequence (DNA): TGTGCCAGCAGACCCCGACAGAACACTGAAGCTTTCTTT.

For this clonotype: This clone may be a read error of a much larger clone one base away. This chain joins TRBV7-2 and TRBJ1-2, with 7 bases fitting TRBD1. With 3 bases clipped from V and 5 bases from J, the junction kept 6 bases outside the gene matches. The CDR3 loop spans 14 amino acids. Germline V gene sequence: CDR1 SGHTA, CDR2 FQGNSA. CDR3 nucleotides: TGTGCCAGCAGCTTGGTAGGACAGGCATATGGCTACACCTTC. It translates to CASSLVGQAYGYTF.

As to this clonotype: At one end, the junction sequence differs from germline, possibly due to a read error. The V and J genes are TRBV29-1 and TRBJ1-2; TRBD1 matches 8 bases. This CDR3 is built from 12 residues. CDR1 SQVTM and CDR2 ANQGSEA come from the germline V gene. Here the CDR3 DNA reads TGCAGCATTGACAGGGGAGTCTATGGCTACACCTTC. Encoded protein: CSIDRGVYGYTF.